The 4 T cell receptor beta chains given below trace back to one sample, sequenced in a study of response to subunit inactivated influenza vaccine. In TCRdb, the RT-PCR reads were re-called with MiXCR into one record per CDR3 protein. The data hold approximately 500,000 distinct CDR3 sequences, with 14% observed a single time. Sample: PBMCs from blood, taken approximately 12 days after vaccination. These receptors were collected from a man aged 45-65 years who received an inactivated influenza vaccine.

The table lists this clonotype with a few counts. V gene TRBV2 combines with J gene TRBJ2-2; D might be TRBD2 (5 bases). CDR3 size: 14 residues. From germline, CDR1 is SNHLY and CDR2 FYNNEI. Trimming shortened V by 4 bases and J by 3 bases, and 9 bases separated the two germline ends. The CDR3, as DNA: TGTGCCAGCAGTGGAGGGTCGGACACCGGGGAGCTGTTTTTT. It translates to CASSGGSDTGELFF. Using reference TRBV2 and TRBJ2-2 for the parts outside the CDR3, the full variable domain is EPEVTQTPSHQVTQMGQEVILRCVPISNHLYFYWYRQILGQKVEFLVSFYNNEISEKSEIFDDQFSVERPDGSNFTLKIRSTKLEDSAMYFCASSGGSDTGELFFGEGSRLTVL.

This clonotype has ten or more counts. This chain uses TRBV15 with TRBJ2-2; the D is unclear. The germline V gene encodes CDR1 LNHNV and CDR2 YYDKDF (reference sequence). Trimming removed 0 bases at V and 1 base at J, with 9 bases between. The CDR3 has 16 residues. CDR3 in amino acids: CATSRELARNTGELFF. The CDR3 nucleotides are TGTGCCACCAGCAGAGAGCTTGCCAGGAACACCGGGGAGCTGTTTTTT.

The chain employs TRBV7-9 and TRBJ2-5; no reliable D call. The CDR3 sequence is 14 residues long. Germline CDR1 and CDR2: SEHNR and FQNEAQ (reference sequence). V gave up 6 bases and J gave up 5 bases, with 16 bases separating them. The CDR3 protein is CASSQVTARETQYF. The CDR3 bases are TGTGCCAGCAGTCAAGTGACGGCGCGGGAGACCCAGTACTTC.

The chain recombines TRBV29-1 with TRBJ2-7; D ambiguous. The V end was cut by 3 bases, the J end by 0 bases, with 21 bases between. The CDR3 extends over 17 amino acids. The V gene's germline CDR1 is SQVTM and CDR2 ANQGSEA. The chain's CDR3 is CSVEFERGWWSSYEQYF. The CDR3 DNA sequence: TGCAGCGTTGAGTTTGAGAGAGGCTGGTGGAGCTCCTACGAGCAGTACTTC.